This T cell receptor beta chain was recovered during a study of blood T cell repertoires in COVID-19. Study-wide context: The samples span acute and convalescent COVID-19 from the United States, Italy and Spain.

Assay used: immunoSEQ multiplex PCR; TCRdb lists only in-frame clones, some missing. The top ten hold under 0.95% of the sample, which has about 200,000 clones, about 82% seen once. Followed longitudinally, the Seattle patients had been enrolled during active infection. The trim removed 0 bases at V and 4 bases at J, leaving 1 base unmatched. This CDR3 has 14 amino acids. The germline CDR1 and CDR2 sequences are MNHEY and SVGEGT. This TCR came from a man in his sixties with COVID-19, enrolled during active disease. Sequencing was carried out using peripheral blood. The chain links TRBV6-2 or TRBV6-3 to TRBJ1-1, with 8 bases fitting TRBD1. CDR3 DNA sequence: TGTGCCAGCAGTTACTCCCAGGGGGCCACTGAAGCTTTCTTT. Protein product: CASSYSQGATEAFF.